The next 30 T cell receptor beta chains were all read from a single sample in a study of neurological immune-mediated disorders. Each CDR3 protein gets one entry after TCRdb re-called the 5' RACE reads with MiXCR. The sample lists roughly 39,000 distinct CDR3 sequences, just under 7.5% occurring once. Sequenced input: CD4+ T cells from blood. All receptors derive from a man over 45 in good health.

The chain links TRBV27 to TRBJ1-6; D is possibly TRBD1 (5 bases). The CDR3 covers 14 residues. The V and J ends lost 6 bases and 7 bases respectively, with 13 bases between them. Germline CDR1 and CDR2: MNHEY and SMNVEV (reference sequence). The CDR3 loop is CASSTGTGNSPLHF. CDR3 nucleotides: TGTGCCAGCAGCACCGGGACGGGAAATTCACCCCTCCACTTT.

Here the CDR3 reads CASSPTDSFYEQYF. CDR3 DNA: TGCGCCAGCAGCCCCACCGACAGCTTCTACGAGCAGTACTTC. The chain recombines TRBV5-1 with TRBJ2-7, with D possibly TRBD1 on 5 matching bases. This CDR3 spans 14 amino acids. The germline CDR1 and CDR2 sequences are SGHRS and YFSETQ. Deletions cut 4 bases from V and 3 bases from J, with 14 bases between.

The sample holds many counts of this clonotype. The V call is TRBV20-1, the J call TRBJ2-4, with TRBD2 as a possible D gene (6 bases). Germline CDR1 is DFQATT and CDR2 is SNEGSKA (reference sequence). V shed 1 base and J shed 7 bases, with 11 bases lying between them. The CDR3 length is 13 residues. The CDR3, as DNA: TGCAGTGCTAGAGTTGCGGAGGGGAACATTCAGTACTTC. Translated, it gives CSARVAEGNIQYF.

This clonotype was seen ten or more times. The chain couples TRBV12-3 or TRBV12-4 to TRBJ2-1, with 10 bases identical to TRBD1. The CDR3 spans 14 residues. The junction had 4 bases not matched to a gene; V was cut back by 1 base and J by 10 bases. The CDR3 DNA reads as TGTGCCAGCAGTTTAGGGGGGACAGGGGACGAGCAGTTCTTC. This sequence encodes CASSLGGTGDEQFF.

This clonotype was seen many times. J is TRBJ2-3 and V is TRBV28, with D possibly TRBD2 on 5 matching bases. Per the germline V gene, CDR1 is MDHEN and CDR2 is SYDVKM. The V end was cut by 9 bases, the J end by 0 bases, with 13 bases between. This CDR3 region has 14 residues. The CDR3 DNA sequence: TGTGCCAGTCAGGAACCGGGGAGCACAGATACGCAGTATTTT. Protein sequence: CASQEPGSTDTQYF.

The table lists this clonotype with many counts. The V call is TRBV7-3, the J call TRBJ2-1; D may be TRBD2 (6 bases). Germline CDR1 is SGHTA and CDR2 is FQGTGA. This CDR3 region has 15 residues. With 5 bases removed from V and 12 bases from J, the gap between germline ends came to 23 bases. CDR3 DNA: TGTGCCAGCAGCCCGGCCGGGACTCAAGGGTTGGGGCAGTTCTTC. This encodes CASSPAGTQGLGQFF.

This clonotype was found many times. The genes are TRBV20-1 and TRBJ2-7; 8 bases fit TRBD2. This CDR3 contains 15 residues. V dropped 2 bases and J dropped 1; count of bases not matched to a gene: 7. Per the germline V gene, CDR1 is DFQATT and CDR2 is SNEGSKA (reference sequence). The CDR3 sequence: CSARRGSGESYEQYF. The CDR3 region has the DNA TGCAGTGCTAGAAGGGGTAGCGGGGAGTCCTACGAGCAGTACTTC.

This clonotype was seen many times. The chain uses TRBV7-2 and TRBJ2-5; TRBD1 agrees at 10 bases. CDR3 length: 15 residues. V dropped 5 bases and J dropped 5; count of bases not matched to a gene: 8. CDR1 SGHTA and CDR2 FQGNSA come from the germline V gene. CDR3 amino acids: CASSAQTGGAETQYF. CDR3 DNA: TGTGCCAGCAGCGCGCAGACAGGGGGCGCGGAGACCCAGTACTTC.

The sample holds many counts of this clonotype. The CDR3 nucleotides read TGCAGTGCTGGACAAGGGTGGGCCGGGGAGCTGTTTTTT. Its protein product is CSAGQGWAGELFF. The chain couples TRBV20-1 to TRBJ2-2; TRBD1 is a possible D gene (5 bases). Between the trimmed V and J ends, which lost 5 bases and 6 bases, there was a span of 13 bases. The length of the CDR3 is 13 residues. Germline V lookup: CDR1 DFQATT, CDR2 SNEGSKA (reference sequence).

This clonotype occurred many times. The CDR3 DNA follows: TGCAGTGCTAGAGGAGGGACCAACGGGAACGAGCAGTACTTC. This sequence encodes CSARGGTNGNEQYF. The chain couples TRBV20-1 to TRBJ2-7, with D perhaps assigned TRBD1 or TRBD2 (5 bases each). V gave up 1 base and J gave up 5 bases, with 15 bases separating them. Germline CDR1 is DFQATT and CDR2 is SNEGSKA (reference sequence). This CDR3 contains 14 residues.

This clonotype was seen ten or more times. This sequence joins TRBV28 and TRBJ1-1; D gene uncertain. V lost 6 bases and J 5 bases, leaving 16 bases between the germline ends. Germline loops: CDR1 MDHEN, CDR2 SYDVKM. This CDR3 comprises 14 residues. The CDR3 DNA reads TGTGCCAGCAGCTCGTGGGGTACTGGTACTGAAGCTTTCTTT. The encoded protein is CASSSWGTGTEAFF. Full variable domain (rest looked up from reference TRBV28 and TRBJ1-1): DVKVTQSSRYLVKRTGEKVFLECVQDMDHENMFWYRQDPGLGLRLIYFSYDVKMKEKGDIPEGYSVSREKKERFSLILESASTNQTSMYLCASSSWGTGTEAFFGQGTRLTVV.

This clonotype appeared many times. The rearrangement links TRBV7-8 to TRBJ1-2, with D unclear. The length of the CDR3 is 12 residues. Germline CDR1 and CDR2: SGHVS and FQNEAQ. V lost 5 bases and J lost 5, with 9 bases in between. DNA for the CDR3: TGTGCCAGCAGCCAAACGGTTTATGGCTACACCTTC. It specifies CASSQTVYGYTF.

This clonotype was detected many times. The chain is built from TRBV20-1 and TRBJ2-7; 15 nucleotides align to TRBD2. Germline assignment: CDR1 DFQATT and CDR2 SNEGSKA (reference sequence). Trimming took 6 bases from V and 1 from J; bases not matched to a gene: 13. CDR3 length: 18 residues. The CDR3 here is CSAQRPGLAGGFSYEQYF. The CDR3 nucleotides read TGCAGTGCCCAAAGACCGGGACTAGCGGGAGGATTTTCCTACGAGCAGTACTTC.

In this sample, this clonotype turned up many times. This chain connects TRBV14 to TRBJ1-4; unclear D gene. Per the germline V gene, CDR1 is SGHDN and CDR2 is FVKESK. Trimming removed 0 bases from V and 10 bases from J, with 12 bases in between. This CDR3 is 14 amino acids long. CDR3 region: CASSQDSRWGKLFF. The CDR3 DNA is TGTGCCAGCAGCCAAGATTCTAGGTGGGGAAAACTGTTTTTT.

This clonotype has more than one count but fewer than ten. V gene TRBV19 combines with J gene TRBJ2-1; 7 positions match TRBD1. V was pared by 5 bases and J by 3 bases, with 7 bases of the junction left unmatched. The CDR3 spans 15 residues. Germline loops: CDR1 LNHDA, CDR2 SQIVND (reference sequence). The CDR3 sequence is CASSPWTGDYNEQFF. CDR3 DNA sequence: TGTGCCAGTAGTCCATGGACAGGAGACTACAATGAGCAGTTCTTC.

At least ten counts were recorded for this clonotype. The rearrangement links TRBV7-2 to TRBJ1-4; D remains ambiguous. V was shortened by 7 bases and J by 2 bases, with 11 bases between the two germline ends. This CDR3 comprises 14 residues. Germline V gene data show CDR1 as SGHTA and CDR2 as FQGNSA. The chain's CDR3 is CASKSGRTNEKLFF. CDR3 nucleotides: TGTGCCAGCAAAAGCGGACGGACTAATGAAAAACTGTTTTTT.

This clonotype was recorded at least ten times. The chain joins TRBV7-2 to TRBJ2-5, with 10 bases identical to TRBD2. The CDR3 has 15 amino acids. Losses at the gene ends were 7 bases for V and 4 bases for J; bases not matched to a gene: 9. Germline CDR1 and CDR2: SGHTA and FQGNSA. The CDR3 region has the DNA TGTGCCAGCACCCAAGCGGGAGGGGCAGCAGAGACCCAGTACTTC. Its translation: CASTQAGGAAETQYF.

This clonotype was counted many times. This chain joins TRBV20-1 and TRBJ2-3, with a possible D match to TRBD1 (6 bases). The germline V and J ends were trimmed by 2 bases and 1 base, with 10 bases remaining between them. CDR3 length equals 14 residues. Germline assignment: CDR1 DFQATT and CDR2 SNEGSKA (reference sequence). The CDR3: CSARLGARTDTQYF. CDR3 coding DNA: TGCAGTGCTAGACTGGGGGCTCGCACAGATACGCAGTATTTT.

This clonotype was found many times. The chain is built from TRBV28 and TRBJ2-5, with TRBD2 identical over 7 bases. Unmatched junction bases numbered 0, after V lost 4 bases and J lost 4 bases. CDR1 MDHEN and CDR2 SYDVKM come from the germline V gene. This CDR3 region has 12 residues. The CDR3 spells CASSWGGETQYF. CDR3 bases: TGTGCCAGCAGTTGGGGGGGAGAGACCCAGTACTTC.

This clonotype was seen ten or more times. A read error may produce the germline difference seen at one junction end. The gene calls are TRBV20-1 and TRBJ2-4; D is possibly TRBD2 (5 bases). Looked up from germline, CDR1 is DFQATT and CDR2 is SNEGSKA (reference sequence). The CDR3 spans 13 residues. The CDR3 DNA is TGCAGTGCTAGAGGGCTAGCCGAAAACATTCAGTACTTC. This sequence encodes CSARGLAENIQYF.

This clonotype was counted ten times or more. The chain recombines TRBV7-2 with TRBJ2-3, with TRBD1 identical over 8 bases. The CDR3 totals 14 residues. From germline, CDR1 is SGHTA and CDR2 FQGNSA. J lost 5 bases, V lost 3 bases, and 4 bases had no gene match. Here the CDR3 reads CASSFTTGGDTQYF. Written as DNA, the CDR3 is TGTGCCAGCAGCTTTACAACAGGGGGAGATACGCAGTATTTT. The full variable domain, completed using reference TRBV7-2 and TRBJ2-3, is GAGVSQSPSNKVTEKGKDVELRCDPISGHTALYWYRQSLGQGLEFLIYFQGNSAPDKSGLPSDRFSAERTGGSVSTLTIQRTQQEDSAVYLCASSFTTGGDTQYFGPGTRLTVL.

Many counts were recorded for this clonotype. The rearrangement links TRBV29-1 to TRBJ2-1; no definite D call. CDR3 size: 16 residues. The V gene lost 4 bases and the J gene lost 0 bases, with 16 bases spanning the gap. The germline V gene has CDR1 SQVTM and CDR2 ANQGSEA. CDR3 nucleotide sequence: TGCAGCGTTGGAACAAACCCGTTTAGCTCCTACAATGAGCAGTTCTTC. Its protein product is CSVGTNPFSSYNEQFF.

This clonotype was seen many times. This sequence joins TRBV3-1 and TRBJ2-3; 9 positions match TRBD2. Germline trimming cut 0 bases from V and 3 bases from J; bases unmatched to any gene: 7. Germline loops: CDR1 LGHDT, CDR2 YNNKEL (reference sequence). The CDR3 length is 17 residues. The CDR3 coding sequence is TGTGCCAGCAGCCAAGATCCGCGACTAGCGGTAACAGATACGCAGTATTTT. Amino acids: CASSQDPRLAVTDTQYF.

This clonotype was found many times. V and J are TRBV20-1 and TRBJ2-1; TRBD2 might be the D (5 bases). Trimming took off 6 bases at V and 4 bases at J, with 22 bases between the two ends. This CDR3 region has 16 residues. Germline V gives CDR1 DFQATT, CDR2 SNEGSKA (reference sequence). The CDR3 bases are TGCAGTGCCCTGGCACGAACGGGATCGGCGTACAATGAGCAGTTCTTC. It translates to CSALARTGSAYNEQFF.

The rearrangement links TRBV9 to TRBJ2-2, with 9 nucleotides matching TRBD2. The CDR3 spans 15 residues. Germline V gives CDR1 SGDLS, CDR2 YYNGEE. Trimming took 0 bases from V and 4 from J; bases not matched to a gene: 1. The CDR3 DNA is TGTGCCAGCAGCGTAGTAGCGGGAGTCACCGGGGAGCTGTTTTTT. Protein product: CASSVVAGVTGELFF. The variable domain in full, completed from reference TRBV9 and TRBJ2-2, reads DSGVTQTPKHLITATGQRVTLRCSPRSGDLSVYWYQQSLDQGLQFLIQYYNGEERAKGNILERFSAQQFPDLHSELNLSSLELGDSALYFCASSVVAGVTGELFFGEGSRLTVL.

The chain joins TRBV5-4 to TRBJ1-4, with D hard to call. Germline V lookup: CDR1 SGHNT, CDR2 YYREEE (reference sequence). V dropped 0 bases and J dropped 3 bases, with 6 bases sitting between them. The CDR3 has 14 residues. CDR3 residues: CASSLGTANEKLFF. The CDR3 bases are TGTGCCAGCAGCTTGGGAACAGCTAATGAAAAACTGTTTTTT.

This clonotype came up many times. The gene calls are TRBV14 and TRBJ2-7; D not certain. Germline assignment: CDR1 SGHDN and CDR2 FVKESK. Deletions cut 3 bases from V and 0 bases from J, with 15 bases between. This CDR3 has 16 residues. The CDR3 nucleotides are TGTGCCAGCAGCCATTTAGAGACAACTACCTCCTACGAGCAGTACTTC. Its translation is CASSHLETTTSYEQYF.

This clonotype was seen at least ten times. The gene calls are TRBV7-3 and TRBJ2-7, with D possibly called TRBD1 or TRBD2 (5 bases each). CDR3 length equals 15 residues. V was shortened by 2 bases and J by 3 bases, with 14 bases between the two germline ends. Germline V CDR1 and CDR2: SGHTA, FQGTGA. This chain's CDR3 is CASSLQGVSNYEQYF. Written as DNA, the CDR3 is TGTGCCAGCAGCTTACAGGGAGTTTCCAACTACGAGCAGTACTTC.

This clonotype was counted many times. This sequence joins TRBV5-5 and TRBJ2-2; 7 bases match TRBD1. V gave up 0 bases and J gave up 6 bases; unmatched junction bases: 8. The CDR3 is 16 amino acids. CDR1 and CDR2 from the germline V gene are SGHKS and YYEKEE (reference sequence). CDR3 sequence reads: CASSLEQGLVPGELFF. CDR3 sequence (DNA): TGTGCCAGCAGCTTGGAACAGGGGTTGGTCCCCGGGGAGCTGTTTTTT.

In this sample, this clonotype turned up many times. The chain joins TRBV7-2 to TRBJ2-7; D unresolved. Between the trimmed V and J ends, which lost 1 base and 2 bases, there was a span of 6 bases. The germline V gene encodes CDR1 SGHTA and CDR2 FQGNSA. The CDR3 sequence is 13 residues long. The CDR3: CASSLDPTYEQYF. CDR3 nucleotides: TGTGCCAGCAGCTTAGATCCTACCTACGAGCAGTACTTC.